Listed here is a single T cell receptor beta chain. This specimen comes from a study of blood T cell repertoires in COVID-19. CDR1 and CDR2 (germline): SGHTA, FQGTGA. V was clipped by 5 bases and J by 5 bases; unmatched bases: 2. This CDR3 is built from 13 residues. How the authors handled the data: Reference gene primer amplification gave nucleated cell count estimates. The data were produced by immunoSEQ multiplex PCR, yet TCRdb's version contains in-frame clones alone and is incomplete. V, J and clone size are taken as reported in that table, and D and trimming were inferred from the DNA itself. The sample contains roughly 180,000 clones, 81% of which appear only once.

Sample: PBMCs or T cells enriched from blood (not recorded which). The genes are TRBV7-3 and TRBJ2-1; the match to TRBD2 covers 8 bases. This clonotype was obtained from a woman aged 40 to 50 with acute COVID-19. The CDR3 loop reads CASSLLADNEQFF. For the CDR3, the DNA is TGTGCCAGCAGCCTACTAGCGGACAATGAGCAGTTCTTC. The whole variable domain, remainder taken from reference TRBV7-3 and TRBJ2-1, is GAGVSQTPSNKVTEKGKYVELRCDPISGHTALYWYRQSLGQGPEFLIYFQGTGAADDSGLPNDRFFAVRPEGSVSTLKIQRTERGDSAVYLCASSLLADNEQFFGPGTRLTVL.